The clone carrying this T cell receptor (beta chain) was picked up a small number of times. Its target is not known. This entry comes from a study of T cell responses to AZD1222 COVID-19 vaccine. Study-level findings and limits: There were repertoire samples only from the period after the peak T cell response. Close to half of all spike-specific TCRs reportedly target regions of the variants that are unmutated. Baseline serology detected seropositivity in only six AZD1222 recipients.

CDR1 and CDR2 (germline): GTSNPN, SVGIG (reference sequence). Germline trimming cut 5 bases from V and 6 bases from J; bases unmatched to any gene: 10. This CDR3 has 14 residues. Assay: immunoSEQ multiplex PCR; the TCRdb copy retains only in-frame clones and omits some. The sample carries about 120,000 clones, roughly 90% recorded once. Sequenced material: peripheral blood, taken on day 0 of AZD1222 vaccination. The TCR was taken from an adult in good health. The V and J genes are TRBV30 and TRBJ2-3, with 8 bases fitting TRBD1. The CDR3 coding sequence is TGTGCCTGGGCTCCAGGGGGCGATATGGATACGCAGTATTTT. Translation: CAWAPGGDMDTQYF.